The 15 T cell receptor beta chains reported below all come from one sample, sequenced in a study of blood T cell repertoires in COVID-19. The table came from immunoSEQ multiplex PCR; TCRdb's copy has only in-frame clones and leaves some out. Among a few hundred thousand clones listed, around four fifths were seen once. The sequenced sample was peripheral blood. These receptor sequences come from a man aged 60 to 75 who had recovered from COVID-19.

The J gene is TRBJ2-3, the V gene TRBV7-6; 11 nucleotides line up with TRBD2. Germline trimming cut 5 bases from V and 0 bases from J; bases unmatched to any gene: 4. The germline V gene has CDR1 SGHVS and CDR2 FNYEAQ. This CDR3 contains 16 residues. CDR3 in amino acids: CASSLRTSGSTDTQYF. The CDR3 nucleotides read TGTGCCAGCAGCCTACGGACTAGCGGGAGCACAGATACGCAGTATTTT.

This chain joins TRBV6-4 and TRBJ2-2; D is perhaps TRBD1 (6 bases). V lost 4 bases and J lost 1, with 10 bases in between. CDR1 and CDR2 from the germline V gene are MRHNA and SNTAGT. The CDR3 contains 15 residues. CDR3 loop: CASSVSTGNTGELFF. Written as DNA, the CDR3 is TGTGCCAGCAGTGTATCGACAGGGAACACCGGGGAGCTGTTTTTT.

The gene calls are TRBV6-1 and TRBJ2-4; 7 bases align to TRBD2. Unmatched junction bases numbered 9, after V lost 2 bases and J lost 2 bases. Germline CDR1 reads MNHNS; CDR2 reads SASEGT. The CDR3 contains 17 residues. CDR3 in DNA: TGTGCCAGCAGTGAACTTCCGGCGGGAGATTCCAAAAACATTCAGTACTTC. Protein sequence: CASSELPAGDSKNIQYF.

V and J are TRBV10-3 and TRBJ2-7; no clear D gene. V shed 4 bases and J shed 2 bases, with 3 bases lying between them. Germline V gene sequence: CDR1 ENHRY, CDR2 SYGVKD. The CDR3 loop spans 11 amino acids. CDR3 sequence (DNA): TGTGCCATCAGTGCAACCTACGAGCAGTACTTC. This sequence encodes CAISATYEQYF.

This chain uses TRBV11-3 with TRBJ2-3; 9 nucleotides line up with TRBD2. Germline CDR1 and CDR2: SGHNT and YENEEA. Trimming took 1 base from V and 4 from J; bases not matched to a gene: 3. The CDR3 runs 15 residues. CDR3 region: CASSLGGRAADTQYF. CDR3 nucleotides: TGTGCCAGCAGCTTAGGCGGGAGGGCCGCAGATACGCAGTATTTT.

This clone appeared a single time. V gene TRBV10-3 combines with J gene TRBJ1-5; 9 bases map to TRBD1. Germline V gene lookup returns CDR1 ENHRY and CDR2 SYGVKD. CDR3 length: 15 amino acids. The V segment lost 6 bases and the J segment 2 bases; nucleotides outside the gene matches: 5. The chain's CDR3 is CAISQGQGGNQPQHF. The CDR3 region has the DNA TGTGCCATCAGCCAGGGACAGGGAGGCAATCAGCCCCAGCATTTT.

The genes are TRBV27 and TRBJ1-5, with a possible D match to TRBD1 (6 bases). V dropped 6 bases and J dropped 7 bases, with 13 bases sitting between them. CDR3 length: 13 amino acids. The germline V gene encodes CDR1 MNHEY and CDR2 SMNVEV (reference sequence). Here the CDR3 reads CASSPGARQPQHF. CDR3 in DNA: TGTGCCAGCAGCCCAGGGGCGAGGCAGCCCCAGCATTTT.

This chain's CDR3 is CASSVQNYGYTF. DNA of the CDR3: TGTGCCAGCAGCGTACAGAACTATGGCTACACCTTC. This chain links TRBV14 with TRBJ1-2; D not certain. CDR1 SGHDN and CDR2 FVKESK come from the germline V gene. The CDR3 loop spans 12 amino acids. With 5 bases removed from V and 2 bases from J, the gap between germline ends came to 6 bases.

V usage is TRBV7-3 and J usage is TRBJ1-1; 7 positions agree with TRBD1. There are 14 residues in the CDR3. V lost 2 bases, J lost 4 bases, and 4 bases stayed unmatched. Looked up from germline, CDR1 is SGHTA and CDR2 is FQGTGA. This CDR3 is CASSLAGTVTEAFF. CDR3 sequence (DNA): TGTGCCAGCAGCTTAGCCGGGACAGTCACTGAAGCTTTCTTT.

This clone occurred once. V is TRBV19 and J is TRBJ1-5; 9 nucleotides agree with TRBD1. CDR1 is LNHDA, CDR2 SQIVND, per germline (reference sequence). The length of the CDR3 is 16 residues. The trim removed 3 bases at V and 3 bases at J, leaving 6 bases unmatched. CDR3 sequence (DNA): TGTGCCAGTAGTATTCCGGGACAGGGAGTCAATCAGCCCCAGCATTTT. As protein: CASSIPGQGVNQPQHF.

The chain recombines TRBV14 with TRBJ2-1; 10 bases align to TRBD1. Germline V gene lookup returns CDR1 SGHDN and CDR2 FVKESK. Trimming removed 4 bases from V and 5 bases from J; junction bases left unmatched: 5. The CDR3 is 15 amino acids. CDR3 loop: CASSLRDRGNNEQFF. In DNA form, the CDR3 reads TGTGCCAGCAGCCTAAGGGACAGGGGCAACAATGAGCAGTTCTTC.

V usage is TRBV5-1 and J usage is TRBJ2-2; 7 bases match TRBD1. The J segment lost 4 bases and the V segment lost 9 bases, leaving 9 bases of the junction unmatched. The CDR3 consists of 14 residues. Germline V gives CDR1 SGHRS, CDR2 YFSETQ. The CDR3: CATSVGQTTGELFF. As DNA, the CDR3 is TGCGCCACCTCGGTGGGACAGACCACCGGGGAGCTGTTTTTT.

The chain employs TRBV28 and TRBJ2-4, with 7 bases that match TRBD2. This CDR3 has 14 amino acids. J was trimmed by 7 bases and V by 2 bases; bases with no gene match: 5. Germline V gene data show CDR1 as MDHEN and CDR2 as SYDVKM. Written as DNA, the CDR3 is TGTGCCAGCAGTTTAGTGGGAGGGCCTAACATTCAGTACTTC. This sequence encodes CASSLVGGPNIQYF.

The chain carries TRBV6-6 and TRBJ1-4; 9 bases map to TRBD1. This CDR3 has 13 residues. In germline, CDR1 is MNHNY, CDR2 SVGAGI (reference sequence). Trimming removed 6 bases from V and 5 bases from J; junction bases left unmatched: 1. The CDR3 is CASRGTGNEKLFF. CDR3 coding DNA: TGTGCCAGCAGGGGGACAGGGAATGAAAAACTGTTTTTT.

The chain joins TRBV18 to TRBJ1-4; D unclear. The CDR3 contains 16 residues. Germline CDR1 reads KGHSH; CDR2 reads LQKENI. V lost 6 bases and J 10 bases, leaving 24 bases between the germline ends. The CDR3 here is CASSSPRPDNLGKLFF. The CDR3 bases are TGTGCCAGCTCCAGTCCGCGCCCTGACAATTTGGGAAAACTGTTTTTT.